The 15 T cell receptor beta chains below all came from one sample that was sequenced in a study of cytomegalovirus exposure and HLA in healthy donors. PCR amplification relied on 60 Vbeta primers (plus 13 Jbeta primers). Profiled with immunoSEQ multiplex PCR; TCRdb holds only in-frame clones, not every one. The table lists around 100,000 clones, around 80% of them singletons, with under 8.5% in the top ten. The sequenced sample was PBMCs. Receptors were obtained from a man younger than 45 in good health and CMV-seronegative.

This chain links TRBV2 with TRBJ2-5; D is unresolved. The DNA end is a closer match to TRBJ2-7, so the J assignment may be wrong. This CDR3 comprises 14 residues. In germline, CDR1 is SNHLY, CDR2 FYNNEI. CDR3 in DNA: TGTGCCAGCATTCAGGCAAGGAACTCCTACGAGCAGTACTTC. Translated, it gives CASIQARNSYEQYF.

V is TRBV2 and J is TRBJ2-7; D ambiguous. V was trimmed by 4 bases and J by 0 bases, leaving 10 bases between them. The CDR3 is made up of 14 amino acids. In germline, CDR1 is SNHLY, CDR2 FYNNEI. The chain's CDR3 is CASSGQQNSYEQYF. CDR3 nucleotide sequence: TGTGCCAGCAGTGGCCAACAGAACTCCTACGAGCAGTACTTC. Full variable domain (remainder filled in from reference TRBV2 and TRBJ2-7): EPEVTQTPSHQVTQMGQEVILRCVPISNHLYFYWYRQILGQKVEFLVSFYNNEISEKSEIFDDQFSVERPDGSNFTLKIRSTKLEDSAMYFCASSGQQNSYEQYFGPGTRLTVT.

The V and J genes are TRBV6-1 and TRBJ1-2; 7 positions agree with TRBD1. Germline CDR1 MNHNS, CDR2 SASEGT. The CDR3 covers 13 residues. V trimming: 5 bases; J trimming: 4 bases; junction bases outside the gene matches: 4. The CDR3 DNA is TGTGCCAGCAGTCCGGGACAGCGCTATGGCTACACCTTC. Protein: CASSPGQRYGYTF.

The chain recombines TRBV19 with TRBJ2-4; D is unclear. CDR3 length: 12 amino acids. V gave up 8 bases and J gave up 0 bases, with 5 bases separating them. The germline CDR1 and CDR2 sequences are LNHDA and SQIVND (reference sequence). The CDR3 region has the DNA TGTGCCAGTTCAGAAGCCAAAAACATTCAGTACTTC. Translation: CASSEAKNIQYF.

The rearrangement uses TRBV29-1 and TRBJ2-7, with D possibly TRBD1 on 6 matching bases. Looked up from germline, CDR1 is SQVTM and CDR2 is ANQGSEA. With 4 bases removed from V and 4 bases from J, the gap between germline ends came to 14 bases. There are 13 residues in the CDR3. The CDR3 sequence is CSVAGTITYEQYF. The CDR3 nucleotides read TGCAGCGTTGCCGGGACAATAACATACGAGCAGTACTTC.

J is TRBJ2-3 and V is TRBV5-4, with 11 bases matching TRBD2. Trimming removed 0 bases from V and 3 bases from J; junction bases left unmatched: 0. Germline CDR1 and CDR2: SGHNT and YYREEE (reference sequence). The CDR3 extends over 15 amino acids. Here the CDR3 reads CASSLVAGGTDTQYF. In DNA form, the CDR3 reads TGTGCCAGCAGCTTGGTAGCGGGAGGGACAGATACGCAGTATTTT.

The chain links TRBV21-1 to TRBJ1-2; the table's D gene call, TRBD1, was not cross checked with the DNA. TRBV21-1 is classified as a pseudogene. CDR3 length: 20 amino acids. The CDR3 loop is CASSDEAPMTGGEFDYGYTF. DNA of the CDR3: TGTGCCAGCAGCGACGAGGCTCCCATGACAGGGGGCGAATTTGACTATGGCTACACCTTC.

The rearrangement joins TRBV5-1 to TRBJ2-5; D perhaps matches TRBD1 (6 bases). The DNA end is more similar to TRBJ2-7, so the J call may be wrong. The CDR3 is made up of 14 amino acids. Per germline, CDR1 SGHRS and CDR2 YFSETQ. CDR3 bases: TGCGCCAGCAGCTTTGGGACAAGTATGTACGAGCAGTACTTC. The encoded protein is CASSFGTSMYEQYF.

The chain has TRBV18 and TRBJ1-5; D possibly corresponds to TRBD1 (6 bases). V gave up 3 bases and J gave up 4 bases, with 13 bases separating them. The CDR3 is made up of 15 amino acids. Germline V CDR1 and CDR2: KGHSH, LQKENI. The CDR3 nucleotides read TGTGCCAGCTCACCTGGTTACAGGGAGAATCAGCCCCAGCATTTT. This codes for CASSPGYRENQPQHF. Supplemented by reference TRBV18 and TRBJ1-5, the full variable domain reads NAGVMQNPRHLVRRRGQEARLRCSPMKGHSHVYWYRQLPEEGLKFMVYLQKENIIDESGMPKERFSAEFPKEGPSILRIQQVVRGDSAAYFCASSPGYRENQPQHFGDGTRLSIL.

Here the CDR3 reads CASSLRSGSTYNEQFF. CDR3 in DNA: TGTGCCAGCAGCTTGAGAAGCGGGAGCACGTACAATGAGCAGTTCTTC. This rearrangement joins TRBV5-4 to TRBJ2-1, with 8 bases matching TRBD2. With 1 base clipped from V and 4 bases from J, the junction kept 7 bases outside the gene matches. The V gene's germline CDR1 is SGHNT and CDR2 YYREEE (reference sequence). The CDR3 is 16 residues long. The complete variable domain, with remaining parts taken from reference TRBV5-4 and TRBJ2-1, reads ETGVTQSPTHLIKTRGQQVTLRCSSQSGHNTVSWYQQALGQGPQFIFQYYREEENGRGNFPPRFSGLQFPNYSSELNVNALELDDSALYLCASSLRSGSTYNEQFFGPGTRLTVL.

The gene calls are TRBV6-8 and TRBJ1-1; TRBD1 might be the D (6 bases). Trimming pared 4 bases from V and 4 bases from J, leaving 10 bases between. The CDR3 runs 13 residues. In germline, CDR1 is MNHGY, CDR2 SAAAGT. CDR3 bases: TGTGCCAGCAGTTTGGGGGCTGGCACTGAAGCTTTCTTT. Encoded protein: CASSLGAGTEAFF.

The V gene is TRBV11-3, the J gene TRBJ1-1; D remains unclear. Trimming left V 5 bases short and J 5 bases short, with 9 bases between. This CDR3 has 12 residues. Germline values: CDR1 SGHNT, CDR2 YENEEA. As DNA, the CDR3 is TGTGCCAGCAGCCGGGGTGGAACTGAAGCTTTCTTT. It translates to CASSRGGTEAFF.

The chain uses TRBV5-1 and TRBJ2-3, with 8 bases fitting TRBD2. The CDR3 has 14 residues. Germline CDR1 SGHRS, CDR2 YFSETQ. The junction had 5 bases not matched to a gene; V was cut back by 3 bases and J by 5 bases. The CDR3 DNA reads as TGCGCCAGCAGCTCTACTAGCGGCCAAGATACGCAGTATTTT. It encodes CASSSTSGQDTQYF.

V usage is TRBV19 and J usage is TRBJ1-1; D gene unclear. The length of the CDR3 is 16 residues. Trimming pared 5 bases from V and 2 bases from J, leaving 18 bases between. CDR1 LNHDA and CDR2 SQIVND come from the germline V gene (reference sequence). The CDR3 spells CASSLYTTQPNTEAFF. The CDR3 DNA sequence: TGTGCCAGTAGTCTTTATACAACACAACCAAACACTGAAGCTTTCTTT.

This chain links TRBV5-1 with TRBJ2-7; D perhaps matches TRBD1 (7 bases). The CDR3 sequence is 13 residues long. Germline assignment: CDR1 SGHRS and CDR2 YFSETQ. V lost 5 bases and J 0 bases, leaving 9 bases between the germline ends. CDR3 DNA: TGCGCCAGCAGGCGGGACAGCTCCTACGAGCAGTACTTC. It codes for CASRRDSSYEQYF.